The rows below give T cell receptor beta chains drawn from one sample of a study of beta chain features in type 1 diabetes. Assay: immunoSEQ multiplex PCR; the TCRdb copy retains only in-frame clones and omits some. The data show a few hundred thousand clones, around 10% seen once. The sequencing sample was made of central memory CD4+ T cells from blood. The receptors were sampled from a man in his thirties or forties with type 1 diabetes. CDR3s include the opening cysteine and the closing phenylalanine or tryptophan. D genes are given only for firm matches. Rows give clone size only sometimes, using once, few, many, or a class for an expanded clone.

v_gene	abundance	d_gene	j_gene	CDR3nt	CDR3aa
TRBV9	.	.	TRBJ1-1	TGTGCCAGCAGCCCACAGGCTATGAACACTGAAGCTTTCTTT	CASSPQAMNTEAFF
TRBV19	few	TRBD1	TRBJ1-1	TGTGCCAGTAGTTACAGGGGGCGCGCAGGCACTGAAGCTTTCTTT	CASSYRGRAGTEAFF
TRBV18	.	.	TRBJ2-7	TGTGCCAGCTCTCCGAACAGGGATTACGAGCAGTACTTC	CASSPNRDYEQYF
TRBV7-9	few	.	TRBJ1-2	TGTGCCAGCAGCTTAGATGCAGCTGGCTACACCTTC	CASSLDAAGYTF
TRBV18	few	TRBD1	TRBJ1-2	TGTGCCAGCTCCGAGGACAGGATCGGCTACACCTTC	CASSEDRIGYTF
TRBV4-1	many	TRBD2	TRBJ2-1	TGCGCCAGCAGCTTAGGGCACAGCGGGATTAATGAGCAGTTCTTC	CASSLGHSGINEQFF
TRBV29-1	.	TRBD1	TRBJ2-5	TGCAGCCTCACACGACAGGGCCAAGAGACCCAGTACTTC	CSLTRQGQETQYF
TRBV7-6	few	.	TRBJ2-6	TGTGCCAGCAGCCCTCCCCTCCACGTCCTGACTTTC	CASSPPLHVLTF
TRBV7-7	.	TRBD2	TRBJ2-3	TGTGCTAGCAGCTTAGGGAGGGGAGGGGCAGATACGCAGTATTTT	CASSLGRGGADTQYF
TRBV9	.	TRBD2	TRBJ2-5	TGTGCCAGCAGCGTAGGTTATGGGGCTAGCGGGGGGCGTGAGACCCAGTACTTC	CASSVGYGASGGRETQYF